The 21 T cell receptor beta chains below were found in one sample sequenced in a study of blood T cells in healthy people across ages. Using a J-beta primer mix together with a sample-barcoded 5' primer, a second PCR was run for roughly 6 to 11 cycles. Using its own MiXCR run on the 5' RACE reads, TCRdb lists one record per CDR3 protein. This sample has hundreds of thousands of distinct CDR3 sequences, with around 34% found just once. Sequenced sample: blood. These receptors were collected from a young man in good health.

This clonotype turned up a few times. The gene calls are TRBV7-3 and TRBJ2-1; 7 nucleotides match TRBD1. Matching the DNA end better, TRBJ2-7 makes the J call doubtful. Germline CDR1 and CDR2: SGHTA and FQGTGA. This CDR3 has 15 residues. The CDR3 nucleotides are TGTGCCAGCAGCTCAGACAGGGCCTCCTACAATGAGCAGTACTTC. Protein sequence: CASSSDRASYNEQYF.

V and J are TRBV7-6 and TRBJ2-7, with D possibly being TRBD1 (6 bases). Germline V gene sequence: CDR1 SGHVS, CDR2 FNYEAQ. This CDR3 has 15 residues. Trimming took off 3 bases at V and 5 bases at J, with 17 bases between the two ends. The DNA of the CDR3 is TGTGCCAGCAGCTTGGCCGGGACACAGGCCCACGAGCAGTACTTC. Translated, it gives CASSLAGTQAHEQYF.

This clonotype was observed a handful of times. CDR3 amino acids: CASHGGTGNYEQYF. The CDR3 nucleotides are TGTGCCAGCCATGGGGGGACAGGAAACTACGAGCAGTACTTC. This chain uses TRBV28 with TRBJ2-7, with TRBD1 matching over 8 bases. The V segment lost 8 bases and the J segment 3 bases; nucleotides outside the gene matches: 9. The CDR3 contains 14 residues. Germline lookup yields CDR1 MDHEN and CDR2 SYDVKM.

For this clonotype: A read error may explain this, as a much larger clone is one base away. The chain is built from TRBV4-3 and TRBJ2-6, with D hard to call. This CDR3 is built from 14 residues. Germline CDR1 is LGHNA and CDR2 is YSLEER. The CDR3 loop reads CARSQDPGANVLTF. DNA for the CDR3: TGCGCCCGCAGCCAAGATCCCGGGGCCAACGTCCTGACTTTC.

This clonotype was seen once. In nucleotides, the CDR3 is TGTGCCAGCAGTGAAGACAGCCGGGACACTGAAGCTTTCTTT. Its translation is CASSEDSRDTEAFF. The V call is TRBV2, the J call TRBJ1-1; no definite D call. Germline V lookup: CDR1 SNHLY, CDR2 FYNNEI. Between the trimmed V and J ends, which lost 1 base and 3 bases, there was a span of 9 bases. This CDR3 comprises 14 residues.

This clonotype was seen a handful of times. The V and J genes are TRBV12-3 or TRBV12-4 and TRBJ1-1; maybe TRBD1 (5 bases). V lost 7 bases, J lost 3 bases, and 15 bases lay in between. The CDR3 runs to 14 residues. The CDR3 region is CASKKGRGDTEAFF. Written as DNA, the CDR3 is TGTGCCAGCAAAAAGGGGAGAGGGGACACTGAAGCTTTCTTT.

The table lists this clonotype with a count of one. The chain combines TRBV29-1 with TRBJ1-4; 7 bases fit TRBD1. Germline V gives CDR1 SQVTM, CDR2 ANQGSEA. The trim removed 6 bases at V and 4 bases at J, leaving 5 bases unmatched. This CDR3 spans 13 amino acids. CDR3 sequence reads: CSVGDRVNEKLFF. In DNA form, the CDR3 reads TGCAGCGTAGGGGACAGAGTTAATGAAAAACTGTTTTTT.

The rearrangement joins TRBV9 to TRBJ1-2; no clear D gene. Germline V lookup: CDR1 SGDLS, CDR2 YYNGEE. Trimming took off 4 bases at V and 6 bases at J, with 16 bases between the two ends. The CDR3 runs 14 residues. In DNA, the CDR3 is TGTGCCAGCAGCCTTGGCAGGAACAAGGATGGCTACACCTTC. Translated, it gives CASSLGRNKDGYTF.

This chain joins TRBV2 and TRBJ2-3; 11 bases fit TRBD2. Trimming removed 7 bases from V and 6 bases from J; junction bases left unmatched: 12. The CDR3 is made up of 16 amino acids. Germline V gene lookup returns CDR1 SNHLY and CDR2 FYNNEI. The CDR3: CASTEGTSGGWDTQYF. The CDR3 nucleotides read TGTGCCAGCACCGAGGGTACTAGCGGGGGCTGGGATACGCAGTATTTT.

This clonotype was counted ten times or more. The rearrangement joins TRBV12-3 or TRBV12-4 to TRBJ2-5; D is undetermined. The CDR3 length is 13 residues. V lost 7 bases and J lost 2, with 11 bases in between. CDR3 sequence reads: CASTDDPQETQYF. In DNA, the CDR3 is TGTGCCAGCACCGATGACCCGCAAGAGACCCAGTACTTC.

Many counts were recorded for this clonotype. The chain couples TRBV4-3 to TRBJ1-1, with 7 bases aligning to TRBD1. With 7 bases clipped from V and 1 base from J, the junction kept 12 bases outside the gene matches. CDR1 and CDR2 (germline): LGHNA, YSLEER. The CDR3 has 16 residues. The CDR3 bases are TGCGCCAGCACCATAAACCCCCGACAGGGGAACACTGAAGCTTTCTTT. Protein sequence: CASTINPRQGNTEAFF.

J is TRBJ2-3 and V is TRBV12-3 or TRBV12-4; 11 bases align to TRBD2. The length of the CDR3 is 16 residues. The J segment lost 0 bases and the V segment lost 7 bases, leaving 6 bases of the junction unmatched. The chain's CDR3 is CASTHSGGVSTDTQYF. The CDR3 coding sequence is TGTGCCAGCACCCATAGCGGGGGGGTTAGCACAGATACGCAGTATTTT.

This clonotype was counted ten times or more. This chain uses TRBV12-3 or TRBV12-4 with TRBJ2-4, with a possible D match to TRBD1 (6 bases). Trimming left V 6 bases short and J 1 base short, with 13 bases between. CDR3 length equals 15 residues. As DNA, the CDR3 is TGTGCCAGCAGAAAGAGGCAGGGGGCCAAAAACATTCAGTACTTC. Protein sequence: CASRKRQGAKNIQYF.

This chain joins TRBV28 and TRBJ2-7; 8 positions match TRBD1. Germline CDR1 is MDHEN and CDR2 is SYDVKM. Germline trimming cut 6 bases from V and 6 bases from J; bases unmatched to any gene: 13. The CDR3 is 15 amino acids. The CDR3 spells CASSTQDRGLSEQYF. In DNA, the CDR3 is TGTGCCAGCAGCACCCAAGACAGGGGATTGAGCGAGCAGTACTTC.

Of note for this clonotype: Its ends do not fully match the called genes, so a read error is possible. This sequence joins TRBV5-4 and TRBJ2-1; 7 bases align to TRBD2. Per germline, CDR1 SGHNT and CDR2 YYREEE (reference sequence). This CDR3 contains 14 residues. CDR3 sequence (DNA): TGTGCCAGCAGCTTGGGCAGGGACTACAATGAGCAGAACTTC. Translating gives CASSLGRDYNEQNF.

This clonotype was seen a few times. The CDR3 here is CASSTQGTGVGTEAFF. The CDR3 DNA sequence: TGTGCCAGCAGCACCCAAGGGACTGGGGTTGGTACTGAAGCTTTCTTT. The J gene is TRBJ1-1, the V gene TRBV7-2; D perhaps matches TRBD1 (5 bases). The CDR3 has 16 residues. Trimming left V 5 bases short and J 5 bases short, with 21 bases between. Germline loops: CDR1 SGHTA, CDR2 FQGNSA.

The rearrangement links TRBV20-1 to TRBJ2-7; the match to TRBD2 covers 7 bases. CDR3 length equals 13 residues. Germline V CDR1 and CDR2: DFQATT, SNEGSKA (reference sequence). V shed 4 bases, J shed 1 base, and the junction held 4 bases outside the gene matches. In nucleotides, the CDR3 is TGCAGTGCTACCGAGCGGGGATCCTACGAGCAGTACTTC. This codes for CSATERGSYEQYF.

This clonotype came up a few times. The rearrangement uses TRBV29-1 and TRBJ1-2; maybe TRBD1 (6 bases). V lost 6 bases and J lost 2, with 16 bases in between. The CDR3 has 14 amino acids. CDR1 SQVTM and CDR2 ANQGSEA come from the germline V gene. The CDR3 DNA sequence: TGCAGCGTGGGGGGGGCTGGGAGGAACTATGGCTACACCTTC. It encodes CSVGGAGRNYGYTF.

This clonotype was observed a single time. The rearrangement links TRBV21-1 to TRBJ2-4; the DNA was not used to check the table's D call, TRBD2. TRBV21-1 is a pseudogene. The CDR3 runs to 19 residues. As DNA, the CDR3 is TGTGCCAACAGCAAAGGTGAAGAGGAGGGGACTCTAGCCAAAAACATTCAGTACTTC. Its translation: CANSKGEEEGTLAKNIQYF.

The CDR3, as DNA: TGCAGTGCTAAATCTCTCTTAAGGACAGGGGATTACAATGAGCAGTACTTC. The encoded protein is CSAKSLLRTGDYNEQYF. This chain connects TRBV20-1 to TRBJ2-7; 9 bases map to TRBD1. The V segment lost 4 bases and the J segment 7 bases; nucleotides outside the gene matches: 20. The CDR3 sequence is 17 residues long. From germline, CDR1 is DFQATT and CDR2 SNEGSKA (reference sequence).

This clonotype has more than one count but fewer than ten. The chain links TRBV2 to TRBJ2-1; unclear D gene. V lost 5 bases and J 4 bases, leaving 9 bases between the germline ends. CDR1 and CDR2 from the germline V gene are SNHLY and FYNNEI. The CDR3 length is 13 residues. The CDR3, as DNA: TGTGCCAGCAGTATGAACAGATACAATGAGCAGTTCTTC. Protein: CASSMNRYNEQFF.